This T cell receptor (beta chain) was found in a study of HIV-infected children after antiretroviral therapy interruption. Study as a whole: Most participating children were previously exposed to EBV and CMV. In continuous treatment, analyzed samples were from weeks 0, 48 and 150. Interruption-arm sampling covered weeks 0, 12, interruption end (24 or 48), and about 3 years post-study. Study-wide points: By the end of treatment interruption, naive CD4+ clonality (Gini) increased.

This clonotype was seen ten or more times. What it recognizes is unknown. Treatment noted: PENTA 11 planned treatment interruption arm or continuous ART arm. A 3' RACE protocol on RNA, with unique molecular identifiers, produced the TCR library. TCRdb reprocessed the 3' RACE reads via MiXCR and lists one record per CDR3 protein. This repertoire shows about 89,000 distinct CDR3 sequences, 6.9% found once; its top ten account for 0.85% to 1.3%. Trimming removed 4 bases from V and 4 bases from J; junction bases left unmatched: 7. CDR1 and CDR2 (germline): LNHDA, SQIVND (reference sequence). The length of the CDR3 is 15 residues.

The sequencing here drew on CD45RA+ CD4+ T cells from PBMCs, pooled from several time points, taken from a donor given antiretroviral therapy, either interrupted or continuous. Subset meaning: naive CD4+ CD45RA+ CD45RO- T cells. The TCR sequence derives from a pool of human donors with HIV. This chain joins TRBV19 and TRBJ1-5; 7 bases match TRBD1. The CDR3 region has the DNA TGTGCCAGTAGTACTCAATCACAGGGGAATCAGCCCCAGCATTTT. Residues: CASSTQSQGNQPQHF.